These 28 T cell receptor beta chains were sequenced from one sample in a study of vaccination and CD4 T cells after COVID-19. Sequenced with the Oncomine TCR Beta short-read assay was DNA taken from cultured CD4+ T cells. TCRdb reprocessed the PCR reads with MiXCR, giving one entry per CDR3 protein. Of 11,000 to 15,000 distinct CDR3 sequences listed, approximately 73% are singletons. These receptors' antigens are unknown. The sample's treatment: roughly 11-day PBMC culture with coronavirus spike peptide pools or control peptides (ViraFEST assay). The specimen was CD4+ T cells from blood, cultured in vitro. All receptors come from a human donor who had recovered from COVID-19.

The genes are TRBV7-9 and TRBJ2-3; D might be TRBD2 (5 bases). Germline values: CDR1 SEHNR, CDR2 FQNEAQ (reference sequence). V lost 7 bases, J lost 3 bases, and 17 bases lay in between. The CDR3 contains 15 residues. CDR3 DNA: TGTGCCAGCACCACTCCCCCACCGGGGACAGATACGCAGTATTTT. Translation gives CASTTPPPGTDTQYF. Supplemented by reference TRBV7-9 and TRBJ2-3, the full variable domain reads DTGVSQNPRHKITKRGQNVTFRCDPISEHNRLYWYRQTLGQGPEFLTYFQNEAQLEKSRLLSDRFSAERPKGSFSTLEIQRTEQGDSAMYLCASTTPPPGTDTQYFGPGTRLTVL.

The chain recombines TRBV27 with TRBJ2-3; TRBD2 aligns across 8 bases. Germline V gene sequence: CDR1 MNHEY, CDR2 SMNVEV (reference sequence). The length of the CDR3 is 16 residues. With 2 bases clipped from V and 2 bases from J, the junction kept 6 bases outside the gene matches. This chain's CDR3 is CASSLKSSGYTDTQYF. The DNA of the CDR3 is TGTGCCAGCAGTTTAAAGTCTAGCGGGTACACAGATACGCAGTATTTT.

The chain is built from TRBV7-2 and TRBJ2-3; weak D call: TRBD2 (6 bases). V lost 1 base, J lost 3 bases, and 14 bases lay in between. Germline CDR1 is SGHTA and CDR2 is FQGNSA. This CDR3 comprises 16 residues. CDR3 loop: CASSLGLAGGTDTQYF. The CDR3 coding sequence is TGTGCCAGCAGCTTAGGCCTAGCCGGAGGGACAGATACGCAGTATTTT.

The genes are TRBV4-1 and TRBJ2-5; TRBD2 matches at 7 bases. Trimming cost V 4 bases and J 7 bases; bases outside gene matches: 12. CDR1 and CDR2 (germline): MGHRA, YSYEKL. The CDR3 consists of 15 residues. The CDR3 is CASSLGLGVRVTQYF. DNA for the CDR3: TGCGCCAGCAGCCTAGGACTAGGGGTACGAGTGACCCAGTACTTC.

This clonotype was seen only a few times. The chain has TRBV28 and TRBJ1-5, with 11 nucleotides matching TRBD1. The CDR3 runs to 15 residues. The germline V gene has CDR1 MDHEN and CDR2 SYDVKM. After removal of 6 bases from V and 5 bases from J, the junction contained 6 bases not matched to a gene. CDR3 sequence reads: CASRPGQGVYQPQHF. The CDR3 DNA sequence: TGTGCCAGCAGACCGGGACAGGGGGTGTATCAGCCCCAGCATTTT.

The J gene is TRBJ1-5, the V gene TRBV19; D is undetermined. Germline CDR1 reads LNHDA; CDR2 reads SQIVND (reference sequence). The CDR3 has 16 amino acids. V lost 0 bases and J lost 5, with 14 bases in between. The CDR3 bases are TGTGCCAGTAGTATAGATCAACGGCGGATAGATCAGCCCCAGCATTTT. Translating it yields CASSIDQRRIDQPQHF. Looking up the rest from reference TRBV19 and TRBJ1-5 gives the full variable domain: DGGITQSPKYLFRKEGQNVTLSCEQNLNHDAMYWYRQDPGQGLRLIYYSQIVNDFQKGDIAEGYSVSREKKESFPLTVTSAQKNPTAFYLCASSIDQRRIDQPQHFGDGTRLSIL.

The CDR3 DNA reads TGTGCCAGCAGCCTTAGGGGGACAGGGAATAACTATGGCTACACCTTC. This encodes CASSLRGTGNNYGYTF. The V call is TRBV9, the J call TRBJ1-2; 9 bases are shared with TRBD1. This CDR3 comprises 16 residues. Trimming cost V 4 bases and J 1 base; bases outside gene matches: 8. Germline CDR1 and CDR2: SGDLS and YYNGEE.

The chain joins TRBV5-6 to TRBJ1-5, with D unresolved. CDR1 and CDR2 from the germline V gene are SGHDT and YYEEEE. Trimming cost V 0 bases and J 8 bases, with 6 bases left between them. CDR3 length equals 12 residues. The chain's CDR3 is CASSLDGEPQHF. CDR3 coding DNA: TGTGCCAGCAGCTTGGACGGGGAGCCCCAGCATTTT.

In its sample, this clonotype ranks as large. The V gene is TRBV7-2, the J gene TRBJ2-5, with TRBD1 as a possible D gene (6 bases). This CDR3 comprises 17 residues. Trimming left V 5 bases short and J 4 bases short, with 23 bases between. Germline V gene sequence: CDR1 SGHTA, CDR2 FQGNSA. CDR3 loop: CASSRHDLGQRRETQYF. The CDR3 nucleotides are TGTGCCAGCAGCCGGCACGATTTGGGACAAAGAAGAGAGACCCAGTACTTC. The full variable domain, in which reference TRBV7-2 and TRBJ2-5 provide the parts outside the CDR3, is GAGVSQSPSNKVTEKGKDVELRCDPISGHTALYWYRQSLGQGLEFLIYFQGNSAPDKSGLPSDRFSAERTGGSVSTLTIQRTQQEDSAVYLCASSRHDLGQRRETQYFGPGTRLLVL.

This clonotype was seen a single time. The J gene is TRBJ1-5, the V gene TRBV20-1, with D possibly being TRBD1 (5 bases). The CDR3 totals 14 residues. From germline, CDR1 is DFQATT and CDR2 SNEGSKA (reference sequence). The V end lost 6 bases, the J end lost 4 bases, and 16 bases lay between the germline ends. The CDR3: CSAWRQYGNQPQHF. CDR3 coding DNA: TGCAGTGCGTGGAGACAGTATGGAAATCAGCCCCAGCATTTT.

This clonotype was counted between two and nine times. In DNA form, the CDR3 reads TGTGCCAGCAGTTCAGGACAGGGCAATCAGCCCCAGCATTTT. It encodes CASSSGQGNQPQHF. The genes are TRBV6-2 or TRBV6-3 and TRBJ1-5; 7 nucleotides match TRBD1. Germline V gene data show CDR1 as MNHEY and CDR2 as SVGEGT. Trimming took 4 bases from V and 2 from J; bases not matched to a gene: 2. This CDR3 has 14 amino acids.

The V and J genes are TRBV19 and TRBJ1-2; tentatively, D is TRBD1 (6 bases). V lost 5 bases and J 8 bases, leaving 12 bases between the germline ends. Germline V CDR1 and CDR2: LNHDA, SQIVND (reference sequence). The CDR3 sequence is 12 residues long. The CDR3: CASSSTGLGYTF. The CDR3 coding sequence is TGTGCCAGTAGTTCAACAGGGCTCGGCTACACCTTC.

The rearrangement uses TRBV20-1 and TRBJ1-5; 9 positions agree with TRBD1. The CDR3 spans 16 residues. Per the germline V gene, CDR1 is DFQATT and CDR2 is SNEGSKA (reference sequence). Unmatched junction bases numbered 11, after V lost 2 bases and J lost 6 bases. Here the CDR3 DNA reads TGCAGTGCTAGACCTCAAACCGGGACAGGGACTCAGCCCCAGCATTTT. This codes for CSARPQTGTGTQPQHF.

V gene TRBV7-2 combines with J gene TRBJ1-5, with 9 bases aligning to TRBD1. Germline trimming cut 4 bases from V and 3 bases from J; bases unmatched to any gene: 16. The CDR3 extends over 19 amino acids. The germline CDR1 and CDR2 sequences are SGHTA and FQGNSA. The CDR3 DNA sequence: TGTGCCAGCAGCTATTTAACGGGACAGGGAAGGAGGGACAATCAGCCCCAGCATTTT. Amino acids: CASSYLTGQGRRDNQPQHF.

V is TRBV20-1 and J is TRBJ1-2, with D perhaps TRBD1 (5 bases). Germline V lookup: CDR1 DFQATT, CDR2 SNEGSKA (reference sequence). Trimming shortened V by 0 bases and J by 8 bases, and 13 bases separated the two germline ends. This CDR3 spans 13 amino acids. The CDR3 region is CSAREFQGGGYTF. The CDR3 DNA reads TGCAGTGCTAGAGAGTTTCAGGGTGGGGGCTACACCTTC.

The J gene is TRBJ1-2, the V gene TRBV28; D is uncertain. V lost 3 bases, J lost 3 bases, and 14 bases lay in between. Per germline, CDR1 MDHEN and CDR2 SYDVKM. CDR3 length equals 15 residues. The CDR3 DNA reads TGTGCCAGCAGTTTCTCGCCGGTGCAGCACTATGGCTACACCTTC. Amino acid sequence: CASSFSPVQHYGYTF.

V is TRBV7-9 and J is TRBJ1-1, with 7 bases that match TRBD1. CDR1 is SEHNR, CDR2 FQNEAQ, per germline (reference sequence). This CDR3 comprises 14 residues. The V segment lost 2 bases and the J segment 5 bases; nucleotides outside the gene matches: 5. The CDR3 bases are TGTGCCAGCAGCTTAAAGGCGGGACAGACTGAAGCTTTCTTT. Translating gives CASSLKAGQTEAFF. The full variable domain, its missing parts supplied by reference TRBV7-9 and TRBJ1-1, is DTGVSQNPRHKITKRGQNVTFRCDPISEHNRLYWYRQTLGQGPEFLTYFQNEAQLEKSRLLSDRFSAERPKGSFSTLEIQRTEQGDSAMYLCASSLKAGQTEAFFGQGTRLTVV.

This clonotype was seen a single time. This CDR3 is CASSYSGQGYNSPLHF. CDR3 DNA: TGTGCCAGCAGCTACTCAGGACAGGGTTATAATTCACCCCTCCACTTT. The chain couples TRBV7-2 to TRBJ1-6; TRBD1 matches 8 bases. The ends lost 4 bases at V and 4 bases at J; junction bases unmatched: 6. The germline CDR1 and CDR2 sequences are SGHTA and FQGNSA. The CDR3 contains 16 residues. Filled out from reference TRBV7-2 and TRBJ1-6, the complete variable domain reads GAGVSQSPSNKVTEKGKDVELRCDPISGHTALYWYRQSLGQGLEFLIYFQGNSAPDKSGLPSDRFSAERTGGSVSTLTIQRTQQEDSAVYLCASSYSGQGYNSPLHFGNGTRLTVT.

The DNA for the CDR3 is TGTGCCAGTAGTTTGACAGGGAGGGTGAACTATGGCTACACCTTC. This translates into CASSLTGRVNYGYTF. The rearrangement links TRBV19 to TRBJ1-2; 7 positions match TRBD1. The V segment lost 5 bases and the J segment 2 bases; nucleotides outside the gene matches: 8. Germline V CDR1 and CDR2: LNHDA, SQIVND (reference sequence). The CDR3 totals 15 residues.

This clonotype turned up a few times. The chain links TRBV20-1 to TRBJ2-5; TRBD2 matches 8 bases. The CDR3 has 15 residues. Germline CDR1 and CDR2: DFQATT and SNEGSKA (reference sequence). Losses at the gene ends were 0 bases for V and 7 bases for J; bases not matched to a gene: 10. The CDR3 sequence is CSAREGAGASGTQYF. The DNA of the CDR3 is TGCAGTGCTAGAGAGGGAGCGGGAGCTTCTGGGACCCAGTACTTC.

The chain couples TRBV6-5 to TRBJ1-2; 10 bases line up with TRBD1. CDR1 MNHEY and CDR2 SVGAGI come from the germline V gene. The CDR3 loop spans 15 amino acids. After removal of 4 bases from V and 5 bases from J, the junction contained 7 bases not matched to a gene. CDR3 DNA sequence: TGTGCCAGCAGTTGGGACAGGGGCGACATTTATGGCTACACCTTC. This codes for CASSWDRGDIYGYTF.

The CDR3 is CASSLVRGAFF. CDR3 in DNA: TGTGCCAGCAGCTTGGTCAGGGGAGCTTTCTTT. The chain uses TRBV5-8 and TRBJ1-1; a weak D match, TRBD1 (6 bases). The V gene lost 0 bases and the J gene lost 10 bases, with 7 bases spanning the gap. Germline V gene lookup returns CDR1 SGHTS and CDR2 YDEGEE. The CDR3 is 11 residues long.

This clonotype was counted a few times. V is TRBV19 and J is TRBJ1-3, with D unclear. V lost 1 base, J lost 0 bases, and 19 bases lay in between. The CDR3 has 19 amino acids. Germline lookup yields CDR1 LNHDA and CDR2 SQIVND (reference sequence). The CDR3 DNA reads as TGTGCCAGTAGTATAGGCCCAGCCCCTTCACTAAGCTCTGGAAACACCATATATTTT. Translated, it gives CASSIGPAPSLSSGNTIYF.

The chain links TRBV15 to TRBJ1-3; 9 bases align to TRBD1. Germline values: CDR1 LNHNV, CDR2 YYDKDF (reference sequence). Germline trimming cut 1 base from V and 3 bases from J; bases unmatched to any gene: 7. The CDR3 has 17 amino acids. DNA of the CDR3: TGTGCCACCAGCAGAGCAAGAACAGGGGGCGTTGGAAACACCATATATTTT. It specifies CATSRARTGGVGNTIYF.

The J gene is TRBJ1-2, the V gene TRBV20-1; 8 bases align to TRBD1. Germline loops: CDR1 DFQATT, CDR2 SNEGSKA (reference sequence). The V gene end was trimmed by 1 base and the J gene end by 5 bases; junction bases not matched to a gene: 9. This CDR3 spans 15 amino acids. The CDR3 nucleotides read TGCAGTGCTAGAGGACTCGGACAGGGAGGGTATGGCTACACCTTC. Residues: CSARGLGQGGYGYTF.

The gene calls are TRBV30 and TRBJ1-6, with no clear D. The germline V and J ends were trimmed by 2 bases and 0 bases, with 8 bases remaining between them. The CDR3 length is 15 residues. Germline assignment: CDR1 GTSNPN and CDR2 SVGIG (reference sequence). Here the CDR3 DNA reads TGTGCCTGGAGTATTGGGAGCTCCTATAATTCACCCCTCCACTTT. Translating it yields CAWSIGSSYNSPLHF.

The chain combines TRBV5-8 with TRBJ1-6, with D possibly matching TRBD1 (5 bases). There are 16 residues in the CDR3. V was trimmed by 9 bases and J by 8 bases, leaving 24 bases between them. Per the germline V gene, CDR1 is SGHTS and CDR2 is YDEGEE. The CDR3 region is CATYRPRGSVDSPLHF. The CDR3 DNA sequence: TGTGCCACCTACCGTCCGAGGGGCTCCGTGGATTCACCCCTCCACTTT.

This clonotype was counted only a few times. The chain has TRBV20-1 and TRBJ1-5; weak D call: TRBD1 (6 bases). The V gene lost 4 bases and the J gene lost 3 bases, with 10 bases spanning the gap. Germline V gene data show CDR1 as DFQATT and CDR2 as SNEGSKA (reference sequence). The CDR3 runs 13 residues. The DNA for the CDR3 is TGCAGTGCTATAGACAGGCTCAATCAGCCCCAGCATTTT. Amino acids: CSAIDRLNQPQHF.